These 25 T cell receptor beta chains originate from one sample sequenced in a study of cytomegalovirus exposure and HLA in healthy donors. Both 60 Vbeta primers and 13 Jbeta primers went into the PCR. Clones were read by immunoSEQ multiplex PCR, and TCRdb kept only the in-frame ones, dropping some. The table has 100,000 to 150,000 clones, about 80% seen once. Specimen: PBMCs. The receptors were sampled from a girl aged 2 to 10 in good health and CMV-seronegative.

This chain connects TRBV6-4 to TRBJ2-1, with D perhaps matching TRBD2 (5 bases). The V end lost 4 bases, the J end lost 9 bases, and 13 bases lay between the germline ends. This CDR3 spans 13 amino acids. Germline V gene data show CDR1 as MRHNA and CDR2 as SNTAGT. The CDR3 DNA reads as TGTGCCAGCAGTGTTAGGGTCCGGGGTGAGCAGTTCTTC. Translation gives CASSVRVRGEQFF.

The chain combines TRBV6-5 with TRBJ2-3; 11 bases match TRBD2. Germline V gene lookup returns CDR1 MNHEY and CDR2 SVGAGI. The CDR3 has 15 amino acids. V shed 6 bases and J 0 bases; nucleotides not matched to a gene: 2. The CDR3 protein is CASSRLAGSTDTQYF. The CDR3 DNA reads TGTGCCAGCAGCCGACTAGCGGGAAGCACAGATACGCAGTATTTT.

The chain is built from TRBV28 and TRBJ1-3; 11 bases are shared with TRBD1. CDR1 and CDR2 from the germline V gene are MDHEN and SYDVKM. J gave up 0 bases and V 5 bases, and 3 bases lay outside the gene matches. CDR3 size: 16 residues. The CDR3 DNA reads TGTGCCAGCAGTAGGGACAGGGGGTACTCTGGAAACACCATATATTTT. This translates into CASSRDRGYSGNTIYF.

The chain uses TRBV7-2 and TRBJ2-3; 8 nucleotides line up with TRBD2. The CDR3 sequence is 15 residues long. Per germline, CDR1 SGHTA and CDR2 FQGNSA. With V trimmed by 2 bases and J by 4 bases, 5 bases remained unmatched. CDR3 protein: CASSLSGGRPDTQYF. CDR3 DNA: TGTGCCAGCAGCTTAAGCGGGGGTAGGCCAGATACGCAGTATTTT. The full variable domain, completed using reference TRBV7-2 and TRBJ2-3, is GAGVSQSPSNKVTEKGKDVELRCDPISGHTALYWYRQSLGQGLEFLIYFQGNSAPDKSGLPSDRFSAERTGGSVSTLTIQRTQQEDSAVYLCASSLSGGRPDTQYFGPGTRLTVL.

The V call is TRBV5-1, the J call TRBJ1-6, with 12 positions matching TRBD1. The CDR3 runs to 16 residues. Trimming at V came to 4 bases and at J to 6 bases, leaving 5 bases not matched to a gene. Germline loops: CDR1 SGHRS, CDR2 YFSETQ. CDR3 DNA sequence: TGCGCCAGCAGCCCCGGGACAGGGGGCATTAATTCACCCCTCCACTTT. Protein sequence: CASSPGTGGINSPLHF.

The chain combines TRBV12-5 with TRBJ2-1, with 10 bases that match TRBD1. The length of the CDR3 is 17 residues. Germline loops: CDR1 LGHNT, CDR2 FRNRAP. The V gene end was trimmed by 5 bases and the J gene end by 8 bases; junction bases not matched to a gene: 15. The CDR3 protein is CASGPYLRDRGGDEQFF. As DNA, the CDR3 is TGTGCTAGTGGTCCCTACCTCCGGGACAGGGGCGGCGATGAGCAGTTCTTC. Complete variable domain (other parts from reference TRBV12-5 and TRBJ2-1): DARVTQTPRHKVTEMGQEVTMRCQPILGHNTVFWYRQTMMQGLELLAYFRNRAPLDDSGMPKDRFSAEMPDATLATLKIQPSEPRDSAVYFCASGPYLRDRGGDEQFFGPGTRLTVL.

This clone was detected only once. The chain has TRBV5-8 and TRBJ1-6; weak D call: TRBD1 (5 bases). The CDR3 is 14 residues long. Deletions cut 4 bases from V and 10 bases from J, with 15 bases between. The germline V gene has CDR1 SGHTS and CDR2 YDEGEE. The CDR3 DNA follows: TGTGCCAGCAGCCGGGGACTATATGAGTCACCCCTCCACTTT. Its protein product is CASSRGLYESPLHF.

This clone has more than one count but fewer than ten. The J gene is TRBJ2-1, the V gene TRBV6-1; TRBD1 aligns across 7 bases. In germline, CDR1 is MNHNS, CDR2 SASEGT. V was clipped by 1 base and J by 7 bases; unmatched bases: 7. This CDR3 spans 15 amino acids. As DNA, the CDR3 is TGTGCCAGCAGTGAAGGACAGGGACCGTTGAATGAGCAGTTCTTC. Translation gives CASSEGQGPLNEQFF.

CDR3 nucleotides: TGTGCCACCAGCAGAGACAGGGTCCCCCTTAGCAATCAGCCCCAGCATTTT. It yields the protein CATSRDRVPLSNQPQHF. The V and J genes are TRBV15 and TRBJ1-5; tentative D call: TRBD1 (5 bases). V lost 0 bases, J lost 0 bases, and 12 bases lay in between. CDR3 length: 17 amino acids. Germline assignment: CDR1 LNHNV and CDR2 YYDKDF (reference sequence).

The chain combines TRBV10-3 with TRBJ2-7; 13 positions agree with TRBD2. The CDR3 spans 17 residues. V dropped 0 bases and J dropped 0; count of bases not matched to a gene: 2. CDR1 is ENHRY and CDR2 is SYGVKD in the germline V gene. The chain's CDR3 is CAISESGLAGHSYEQYF. DNA of the CDR3: TGTGCCATCAGTGAGTCGGGACTAGCGGGGCACTCCTACGAGCAGTACTTC.

V gene TRBV10-3 combines with J gene TRBJ1-2, with a tentative D call TRBD1 (6 bases). CDR1 and CDR2 from the germline V gene are ENHRY and SYGVKD. The CDR3 has 15 amino acids. V lost 3 bases to trimming and J lost 4 bases, with 15 bases between them. The CDR3 DNA is TGTGCCATCAGTGATTCCGGGACAATTACCTATGGCTACACCTTC. Its translation is CAISDSGTITYGYTF.

This clone was found a few times. The rearrangement joins TRBV4-3 to TRBJ1-3; no reliable D call. V dropped 0 bases and J dropped 14 bases, with 20 bases sitting between them. Germline CDR1 is LGHNA and CDR2 is YSLEER. This CDR3 comprises 15 residues. CDR3 nucleotide sequence: TGCGCCAGCAGCCAAGATCTAGGAGTTCGGGAGTTACTATATTTT. It specifies CASSQDLGVRELLYF.

This chain connects TRBV19 to TRBJ2-1; perhaps TRBD2 as D (6 bases). CDR3 length: 15 amino acids. Trimming removed 1 base from V and 4 bases from J, with 11 bases in between. CDR1 is LNHDA, CDR2 SQIVND, per germline (reference sequence). The chain's CDR3 is CASSIARDAYNEQFF. In DNA form, the CDR3 reads TGTGCCAGTAGTATAGCGCGGGACGCTTACAATGAGCAGTTCTTC. Complete variable domain (other parts from reference TRBV19 and TRBJ2-1): DGGITQSPKYLFRKEGQNVTLSCEQNLNHDAMYWYRQDPGQGLRLIYYSQIVNDFQKGDIAEGYSVSREKKESFPLTVTSAQKNPTAFYLCASSIARDAYNEQFFGPGTRLTVL.

V is TRBV5-1 and J is TRBJ2-1; the match to TRBD2 covers 12 bases. The germline gives CDR1 SGHRS, CDR2 YFSETQ. The CDR3 has 15 amino acids. With V trimmed by 4 bases and J by 6 bases, 5 bases remained unmatched. DNA of the CDR3: TGCGCCAGCAGCGTAGGGACTAGCGGGTTCAATGAGCAGTTCTTC. Its protein is CASSVGTSGFNEQFF.

This chain joins TRBV28 and TRBJ2-7; 10 nucleotides line up with TRBD2. Germline CDR1 is MDHEN and CDR2 is SYDVKM. V trimming: 3 bases; J trimming: 1 base; junction bases outside the gene matches: 9. CDR3 length equals 17 residues. CDR3 region: CASSFRTSGYASYEQYF. In DNA, the CDR3 is TGTGCCAGCAGTTTCCGGACTAGCGGATACGCGTCCTACGAGCAGTACTTC.

V usage is TRBV5-4 and J usage is TRBJ2-7; the match to TRBD2 covers 10 bases. The CDR3 sequence is 14 residues long. The germline gives CDR1 SGHNT, CDR2 YYREEE (reference sequence). The trim removed 0 bases at V and 3 bases at J, leaving 0 bases unmatched. CDR3 loop: CASSLASGSYEQYF. CDR3 DNA: TGTGCCAGCAGCTTGGCTAGCGGGAGCTACGAGCAGTACTTC.

The CDR3 loop is CASSDGLLLDNEQFF. CDR3 nucleotide sequence: TGTGCCAGCAGTGACGGCCTATTACTAGACAATGAGCAGTTCTTC. This chain links TRBV25-1 with TRBJ2-1; possible D gene TRBD2, 5 bases. The CDR3 is 15 residues long. CDR1 and CDR2 from the germline V gene are MGHDK and SYGVNS. The V gene lost 3 bases and the J gene lost 5 bases, with 14 bases spanning the gap.

The chain's CDR3 is CASSTKTEMNTEAFF. The CDR3 DNA follows: TGTGCCAGCAGTACTAAGACAGAAATGAACACTGAAGCTTTCTTT. The genes are TRBV27 and TRBJ1-1, with D tentatively TRBD1 (5 bases). Per germline, CDR1 MNHEY and CDR2 SMNVEV (reference sequence). The ends were cut back, 5 bases at V and 0 bases at J, with 13 bases in the middle. The CDR3 sequence is 15 residues long.

V and J are TRBV9 and TRBJ2-1; the match to TRBD2 covers 13 bases. The CDR3 length is 19 residues. V was pared by 3 bases and J by 4 bases, with 13 bases of the junction left unmatched. Germline CDR1 and CDR2: SGDLS and YYNGEE. The CDR3 is CASSGRRIRTSGSYNEQFF. In DNA form, the CDR3 reads TGTGCCAGCAGCGGGCGTAGGATCCGGACTAGCGGGAGTTACAATGAGCAGTTCTTC.

This chain connects TRBV28 to TRBJ2-3; tentative D call: TRBD2 (5 bases). V was cut by 6 bases and J by 3 bases, with 34 bases left in between. This CDR3 spans 21 amino acids. Germline lookup yields CDR1 MDHEN and CDR2 SYDVKM. CDR3 nucleotide sequence: TGTGCCAGCAGGTCGCGATACGCGGTGGTTGGGAGCAGAAAGAAAACAGATACGCAGTATTTT. Its translation: CASRSRYAVVGSRKKTDTQYF.

The chain has TRBV5-1 and TRBJ2-1, with 10 bases identical to TRBD1. This CDR3 comprises 16 residues. Trimming took 7 bases from V and 7 from J; bases not matched to a gene: 14. The V gene's germline CDR1 is SGHRS and CDR2 YFSETQ. The CDR3 DNA follows: TGCGCCAGCTCCCCCCTTGGGACAGGGGCGGGTAATGAGCAGTTCTTC. Protein sequence: CASSPLGTGAGNEQFF.

The J gene is TRBJ2-5, the V gene TRBV18; 9 positions match TRBD2. J gave up 5 bases and V 4 bases, and 5 bases lay outside the gene matches. Germline values: CDR1 KGHSH, CDR2 LQKENI. The CDR3 contains 14 residues. The CDR3 DNA reads as TGTGCCAGCTCACAGGGACTAGCTGGGGAGACCCAGTACTTC. This encodes CASSQGLAGETQYF.

This chain's CDR3 is CASSLWTGDTEAFF. The DNA of the CDR3 is TGTGCCAGCAGCCTGTGGACAGGGGACACTGAAGCTTTCTTT. This sequence joins TRBV7-9 and TRBJ1-1, with 9 bases identical to TRBD1. The CDR3 spans 14 residues. Germline assignment: CDR1 SEHNR and CDR2 FQNEAQ (reference sequence). With 5 bases clipped from V and 3 bases from J, the junction kept 4 bases outside the gene matches.

J is TRBJ1-3 and V is TRBV6-5; 7 bases line up with TRBD1. Looked up from germline, CDR1 is MNHEY and CDR2 is SVGAGI. Germline trimming cut 2 bases from V and 0 bases from J; bases unmatched to any gene: 1. The CDR3 contains 15 residues. The CDR3 spells CASSYGTDSGNTIYF. Here the CDR3 DNA reads TGTGCCAGCAGTTACGGGACAGACTCTGGAAACACCATATATTTT.

The chain combines TRBV15 with TRBJ2-2, with TRBD2 identical over 11 bases. The CDR3 loop spans 16 amino acids. Per germline, CDR1 LNHNV and CDR2 YYDKDF (reference sequence). After removal of 5 bases from V and 0 bases from J, the junction contained 2 bases not matched to a gene. CDR3 DNA: TGTGCCACCAGCTTGGGACTAGCGGCGAACACCGGGGAGCTGTTTTTT. Its protein product is CATSLGLAANTGELFF. Looking up the rest from reference TRBV15 and TRBJ2-2 gives the full variable domain: DAMVIQNPRYQVTQFGKPVTLSCSQTLNHNVMYWYQQKSSQAPKLLFHYYDKDFNNEADTPDNFQSRRPNTSFCFLDIRSPGLGDTAMYLCATSLGLAANTGELFFGEGSRLTVL.